The rows below give T cell receptor beta chains drawn from one sample of a study of blood T cell repertoires in COVID-19. TCRdb's table, derived via immunoSEQ multiplex PCR, lists solely in-frame clones and lacks some. Here the sample spans approximately 100,000 clones, approximately 87% being singletons. Sequencing was done on a sample of peripheral blood. The receptor set was obtained from an older woman with acute or convalescent COVID-19. Both conserved end residues are trimmed from each CDR3. Fields, in order: V gene, CDR3 protein.

TRBV15	ATSRDFQGKQY
TRBV6-5	ASSYAPRGYGYT
TRBV7-8	ASSPASGFTEAF
TRBV9	ASSVEYSGANVLT
TRBV28	ATKVTGKYGYT
TRBV7-9	ASSFGGAGTDTQY
TRBV24-1	ATSVGGGALDEQF
TRBV6-6	ASRYMASPTYEQY
TRBV21-1	ASRNRGREQPQH
TRBV5-5	ASSVGGENTEAF
TRBV10-1	AIRTEYQETQY
TRBV28	ASTLSTEARKLF
TRBV9	ASSEQGSNTEAF
TRBV15	ATSRGLAGAEQF
TRBV29-1	SVAQQADTQY
TRBV15	ATSKGLAGGQFSYEQY
TRBV28	ASSLLAETQY
TRBV4-1	ASSNPAGVINEQF
TRBV24-1	ATGQVDNQPQH
TRBV6-5	ASGLAWETQY
TRBV5-1	ASSLGTGLRTEAF
TRBV10-2	ASTRSRNEQF
TRBV5-1	ASTLSGLQETQY
TRBV7-2	ASSLAGGNQPQH
TRBV30	AWSVLGLAGYNEQF
TRBV7-3	ASSFGLNTEAF
TRBV3-1/TRBV3-2	ASSQWTSGTDTQY
TRBV5-1	ASSLQLTGGNEKLF
TRBV6-6	ASSLTSGTYEQY
TRBV28	ASSLSGQGEGYT
TRBV18	ASSPSRGNTEAF
TRBV5-5	ASSLSWEKLF
TRBV9	ASSTGVEAF
TRBV2	AGGLGNEQF
TRBV18	ASSGPGGRKEEQY
TRBV9	ASSVVGATEQY
TRBV7-2	ASSPGVAAPYEQY
TRBV4-3	ASSQDHRRNTEAF
TRBV5-4	ASSLAGGNEQF
TRBV6-5	ASGTGRGRGNTIY
TRBV2	ASSEREVGYGYT
TRBV29-1	SVEATRGYTEAF
TRBV19	ALQQGQPQH
TRBV19	ASRGGALTGELF
TRBV19	ASSINGDTYGYT
TRBV7-9	ASSLGQYYNEQF
TRBV28	ASNTGGRDYGYT
TRBV5-4	ASRLDRPQETQY
TRBV5-4	ASSLAQGSYNEQF
TRBV5-4	ASSFSSGVSYEQY
TRBV5-1	ASSLGDRASDTQY
TRBV29-1	SVAAGGELF
TRBV30	AWSVRGNNYT